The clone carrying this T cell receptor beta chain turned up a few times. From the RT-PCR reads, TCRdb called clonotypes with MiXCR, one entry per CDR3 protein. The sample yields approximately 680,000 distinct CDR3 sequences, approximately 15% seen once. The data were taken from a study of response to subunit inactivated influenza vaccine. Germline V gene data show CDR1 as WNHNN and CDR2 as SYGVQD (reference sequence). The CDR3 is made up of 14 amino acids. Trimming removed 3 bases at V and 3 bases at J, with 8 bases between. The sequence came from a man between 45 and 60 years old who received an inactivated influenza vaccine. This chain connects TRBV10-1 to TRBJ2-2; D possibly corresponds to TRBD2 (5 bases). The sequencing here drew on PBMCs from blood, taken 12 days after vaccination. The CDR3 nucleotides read TGCGCCAGCAGTGACCGGGATGACACCGGGGAGCTGTTTTTT. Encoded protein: CASSDRDDTGELFF.